One and the same sample provided the 5 T cell receptor beta chains below, sequenced in a study of blood T cell repertoires in COVID-19 (dated by TCRdb to 2020 to 2021). The library was made by the immunoSEQ multiplex PCR assay. Here the immuneACCESS table is served through TCRdb, limited to in-frame sequences with V and J called. Missing clones are a known gap in these copies; in checked studies unresolved V genes cover under half, and the rest lacks a known reason. In all, the sample holds 200,000 to 250,000 clones, and roughly 85% of those were seen once. The ten top clones hold around 0.98% of the sample. Sequencing was performed on peripheral blood. These receptors came from a middle-aged man with acute or convalescent COVID-19.

The V and J genes are TRBV18 and TRBJ1-5; 7 bases agree with TRBD1. This CDR3 comprises 15 residues. The V gene end was trimmed by 1 base and the J gene end by 3 bases; junction bases not matched to a gene: 3. Germline assignment: CDR1 KGHSH and CDR2 LQKENI. Here the CDR3 DNA reads TGTGCCAGCTCACCACTACAGGGGCCCAATCAGCCCCAGCATTTT. It specifies CASSPLQGPNQPQHF.

The CDR3 nucleotides are TGTGCCAGCAGTTTATCGGAGGGAACGGGCTATGGCTACACCTTC. This codes for CASSLSEGTGYGYTF. This chain joins TRBV27 and TRBJ1-2; no clear D. CDR1 is MNHEY and CDR2 is SMNVEV in the germline V gene (reference sequence). V was cut by 0 bases and J by 4 bases, with 12 bases left in between. This CDR3 is 15 amino acids long.

The chain combines TRBV6-1 with TRBJ2-7, with 7 bases matching TRBD1. Losses at the gene ends were 6 bases for V and 2 bases for J; bases not matched to a gene: 10. Germline V gene lookup returns CDR1 MNHNS and CDR2 SASEGT. This CDR3 contains 15 residues. DNA for the CDR3: TGTGCCAGCAGCCGGGCGGCAGGGGGTACCTACGAGCAGTACTTC. Amino acids: CASSRAAGGTYEQYF.

This chain connects TRBV29-1 to TRBJ2-7; 8 positions agree with TRBD1. With 3 bases clipped from V and 7 bases from J, the junction kept 11 bases outside the gene matches. There are 14 residues in the CDR3. Germline CDR1 SQVTM, CDR2 ANQGSEA. CDR3 in amino acids: CSVDLRDRSGEQYF. Written as DNA, the CDR3 is TGCAGCGTTGATTTACGGGACAGGTCAGGTGAGCAGTACTTC.

The gene calls are TRBV7-8 and TRBJ1-1, with D possibly being TRBD1 (5 bases). CDR3 length: 14 amino acids. V lost 2 bases and J lost 4, with 11 bases in between. Germline lookup yields CDR1 SGHVS and CDR2 FQNEAQ. CDR3 amino acids: CASSLLGGTTEAFF. CDR3 DNA: TGTGCCAGCAGCTTATTGGGGGGGACCACTGAAGCTTTCTTT.